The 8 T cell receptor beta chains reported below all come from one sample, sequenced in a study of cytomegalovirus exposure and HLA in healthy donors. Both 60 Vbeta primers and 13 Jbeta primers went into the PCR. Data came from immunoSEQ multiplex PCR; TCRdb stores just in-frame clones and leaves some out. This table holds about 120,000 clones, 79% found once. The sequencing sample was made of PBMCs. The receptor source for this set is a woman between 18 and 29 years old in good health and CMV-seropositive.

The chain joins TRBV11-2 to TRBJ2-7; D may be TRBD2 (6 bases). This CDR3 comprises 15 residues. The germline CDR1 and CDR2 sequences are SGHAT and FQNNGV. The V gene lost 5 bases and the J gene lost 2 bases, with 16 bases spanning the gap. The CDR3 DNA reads TGTGCCAGCAGCCCAACGCGGGCGGGACCCTACGAGCAGTACTTC. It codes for CASSPTRAGPYEQYF.

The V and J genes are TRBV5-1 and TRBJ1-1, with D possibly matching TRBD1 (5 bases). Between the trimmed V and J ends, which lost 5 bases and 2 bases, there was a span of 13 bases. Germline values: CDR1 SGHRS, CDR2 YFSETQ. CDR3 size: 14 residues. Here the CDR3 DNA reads TGCGCCAGCAGGAGGCAGGGATCAAACACTGAAGCTTTCTTT. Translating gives CASRRQGSNTEAFF.

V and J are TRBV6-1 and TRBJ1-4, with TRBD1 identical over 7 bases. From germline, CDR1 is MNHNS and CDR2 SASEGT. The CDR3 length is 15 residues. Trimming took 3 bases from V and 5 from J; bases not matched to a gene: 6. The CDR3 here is CASSDRQGGNEKLFF. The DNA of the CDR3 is TGTGCCAGCAGTGATCGACAGGGTGGGAATGAAAAACTGTTTTTT.

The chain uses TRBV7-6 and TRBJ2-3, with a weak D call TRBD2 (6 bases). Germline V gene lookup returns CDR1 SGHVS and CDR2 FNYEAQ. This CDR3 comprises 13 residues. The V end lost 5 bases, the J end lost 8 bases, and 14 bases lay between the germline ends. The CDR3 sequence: CASSPGGATTQYF. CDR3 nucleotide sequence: TGTGCCAGCAGCCCAGGAGGGGCGACTACGCAGTATTTT.

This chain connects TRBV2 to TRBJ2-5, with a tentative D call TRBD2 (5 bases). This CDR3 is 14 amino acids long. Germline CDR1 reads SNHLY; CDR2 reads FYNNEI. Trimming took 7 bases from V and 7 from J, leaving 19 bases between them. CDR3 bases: TGTGCCAGCACCGAAACTCGGGGTGGTGGGACCCAGTACTTC. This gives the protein CASTETRGGGTQYF. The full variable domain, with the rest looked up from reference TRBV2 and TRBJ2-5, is EPEVTQTPSHQVTQMGQEVILRCVPISNHLYFYWYRQILGQKVEFLVSFYNNEISEKSEIFDDQFSVERPDGSNFTLKIRSTKLEDSAMYFCASTETRGGGTQYFGPGTRLLVL.

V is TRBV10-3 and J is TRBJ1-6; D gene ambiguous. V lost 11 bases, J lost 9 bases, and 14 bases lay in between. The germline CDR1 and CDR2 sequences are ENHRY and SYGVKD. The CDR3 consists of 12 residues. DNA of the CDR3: TGTGCCCCGGGAGGGATGAGTTCACCCCTCCACTTT. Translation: CAPGGMSSPLHF.

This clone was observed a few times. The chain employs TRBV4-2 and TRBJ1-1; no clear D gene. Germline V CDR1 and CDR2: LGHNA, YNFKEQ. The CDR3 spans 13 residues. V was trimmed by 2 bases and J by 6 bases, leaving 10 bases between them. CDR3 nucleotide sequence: TGTGCCAGCAGCCAATTGAGGTTGCCTGAAGCTTTCTTT. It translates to CASSQLRLPEAFF.

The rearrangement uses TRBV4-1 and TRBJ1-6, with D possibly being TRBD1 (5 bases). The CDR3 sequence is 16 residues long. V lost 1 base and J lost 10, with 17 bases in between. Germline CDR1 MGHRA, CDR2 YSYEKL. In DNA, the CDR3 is TGCGCCAGCAGCCAAGTGGCCAGGGAAGGAGGGTCACCCCTCCACTTT. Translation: CASSQVAREGGSPLHF.